This T cell receptor beta chain stems from a study of blood T cell repertoires in COVID-19. CDR3 size: 13 residues. The ends lost 6 bases at V and 1 base at J; junction bases unmatched: 0. Worth noting for this clone: This could be a read error, since a much larger clone is one nucleotide away.

Method: immunoSEQ multiplex PCR; TCRdb's copy keeps in-frame clones and lacks some. This sample yields a few hundred thousand clones, of which less than 90% are seen a single time; 6.8% belongs to the top ten. This sequence was found in a woman aged 40 to 55 who had recovered from COVID-19. The chain is built from TRBV12-3 or TRBV12-4 and TRBJ1-1, with TRBD1 matching over 9 bases. Sequencing was done on a sample of PBMCs or T cells enriched from blood (not recorded which). The CDR3 DNA reads TGTGCCAGCAGGGGACAGGGGAACACTGAAGCTTTCTTT. It yields the protein CASRGQGNTEAFF.